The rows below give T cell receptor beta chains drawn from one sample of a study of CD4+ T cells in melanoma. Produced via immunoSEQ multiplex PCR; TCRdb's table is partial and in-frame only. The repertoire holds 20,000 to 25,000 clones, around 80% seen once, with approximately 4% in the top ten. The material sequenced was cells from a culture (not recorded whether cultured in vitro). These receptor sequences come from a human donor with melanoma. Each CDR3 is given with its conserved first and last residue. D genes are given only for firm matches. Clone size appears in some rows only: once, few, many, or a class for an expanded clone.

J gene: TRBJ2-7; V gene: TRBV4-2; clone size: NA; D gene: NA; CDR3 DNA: TGTGCCAGCGGGGTTCCTCCATTC; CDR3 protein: CASGVPPF
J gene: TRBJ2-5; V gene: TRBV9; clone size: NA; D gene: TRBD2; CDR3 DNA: TGTGCCAGCAGTACCACAGGGACTAGCGGGGGGGCGGGGACCCAGTACTTC; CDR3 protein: CASSTTGTSGGAGTQYF
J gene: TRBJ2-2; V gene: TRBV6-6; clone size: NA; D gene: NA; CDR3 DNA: TGTGCCAGCAGTTACGCTGCTCGGGGCCCCGGGGAGCTGTTTTTT; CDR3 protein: CASSYAARGPGELFF
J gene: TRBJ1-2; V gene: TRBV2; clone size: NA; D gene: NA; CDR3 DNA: TGTGCCAGCAGTGAGGGCAGAGAGTACTATGGCTACACCTTC; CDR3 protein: CASSEGREYYGYTF
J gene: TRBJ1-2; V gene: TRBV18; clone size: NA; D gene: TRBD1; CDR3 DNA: TGTGCCAGCTCACCACGGACAGGGGAGGGTGGCTACACCTTC; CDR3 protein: CASSPRTGEGGYTF
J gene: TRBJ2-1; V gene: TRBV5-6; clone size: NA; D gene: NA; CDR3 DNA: TGTGCCAGCAGCGTCGTAGGGGCGTGGGTCAATGAGCAGTTCTTC; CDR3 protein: CASSVVGAWVNEQFF
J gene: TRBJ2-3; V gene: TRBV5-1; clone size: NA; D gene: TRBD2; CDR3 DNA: TGCGCCAGCAGCCCTAGCGGGTATAGCACAGATACGCAGTATTTT; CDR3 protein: CASSPSGYSTDTQYF
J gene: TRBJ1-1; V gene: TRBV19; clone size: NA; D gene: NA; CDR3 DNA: TGTGCCAGTAGTATCGACAGGAACACTGAAGCTTTCTTT; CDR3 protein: CASSIDRNTEAFF
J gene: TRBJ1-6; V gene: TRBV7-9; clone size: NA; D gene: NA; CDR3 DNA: TGTGCCAGCACCCGGACAGCAACCAGCCCTTTTAATTCACCCCTCCACTTT; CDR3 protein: CASTRTATSPFNSPLHF
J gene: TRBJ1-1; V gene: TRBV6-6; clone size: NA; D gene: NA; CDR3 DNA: TGTGCCAGCAGTCCCTTCACTGAAGCTTTCTTT; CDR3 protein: CASSPFTEAFF
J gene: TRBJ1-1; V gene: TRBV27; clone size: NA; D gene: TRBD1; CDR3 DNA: TGTGCCAGCAGTTTGGACAGGGGCACTGAAGCTTTCTTT; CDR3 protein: CASSLDRGTEAFF
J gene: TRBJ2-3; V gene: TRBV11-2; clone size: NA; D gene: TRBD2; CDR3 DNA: TGTGCCAGCAGCTTAAGGAGGACTAGCGGGGGAATCACAGATACGCAGTATTTT; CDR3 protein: CASSLRRTSGGITDTQYF
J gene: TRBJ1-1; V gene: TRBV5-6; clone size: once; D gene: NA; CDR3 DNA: TGTGCCAGCAGCTCCCCAGGTGCGGTGAACACTGAAGCTTTCTTT; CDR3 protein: CASSSPGAVNTEAFF
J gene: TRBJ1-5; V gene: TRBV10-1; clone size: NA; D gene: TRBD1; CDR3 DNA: TGCGCCGGCAGAAGGCCTGACAGGGCAAGAAATCAGCCCCAGCATTTT; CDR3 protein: CAGRRPDRARNQPQHF
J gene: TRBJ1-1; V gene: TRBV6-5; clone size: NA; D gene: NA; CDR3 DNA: TGTGCCAGCAGTTCGGTGGGCTCGAACACTGAAGCTTTCTTT; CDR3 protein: CASSSVGSNTEAFF
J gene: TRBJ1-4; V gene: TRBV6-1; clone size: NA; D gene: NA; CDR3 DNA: TGTGCCAGCTTACGACCCAGGGATTCCGAAAAACTGTTTTTT; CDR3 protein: CASLRPRDSEKLFF
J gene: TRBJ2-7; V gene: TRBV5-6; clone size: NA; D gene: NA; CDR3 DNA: TGTGCCAGCAGCTTGTGGGAAGGGCTCACTCACTACGAGCAGTACTTC; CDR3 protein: CASSLWEGLTHYEQYF
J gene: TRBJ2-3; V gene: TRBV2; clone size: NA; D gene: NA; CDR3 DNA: TGTGCCAGCAGTGCTGGCAGGGCACGCACAGATACGCAGTATTTT; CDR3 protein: CASSAGRARTDTQYF
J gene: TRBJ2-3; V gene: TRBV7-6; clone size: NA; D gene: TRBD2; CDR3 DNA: TGTGCCAGCAGCTTGATAGCGGGGGAGGGAGATACGCAGTATTTT; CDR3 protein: CASSLIAGEGDTQYF
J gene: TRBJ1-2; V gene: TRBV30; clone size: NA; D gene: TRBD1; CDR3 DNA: TGTGCCTGGAGTGTGCCGGGACAGGTGCATGCCAGGGGCGGCTACACCTTC; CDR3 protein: CAWSVPGQVHARGGYTF
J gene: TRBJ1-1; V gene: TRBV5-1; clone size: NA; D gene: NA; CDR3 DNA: TGCGCCAGCAGCTTGGAGAGGGGAGGGAACACTGAAGCTTTCTTT; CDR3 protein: CASSLERGGNTEAFF
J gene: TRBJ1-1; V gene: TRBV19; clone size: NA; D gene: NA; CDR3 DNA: TGTGCCAGTAGTTGGCTTAGGGATACTGAAGCTTTCTTT; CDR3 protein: CASSWLRDTEAFF
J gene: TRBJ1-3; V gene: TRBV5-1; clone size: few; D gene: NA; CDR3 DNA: TGCGCCAGCACCGACCCGGGTGGACCTGGAAACACCATATATTTT; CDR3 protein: CASTDPGGPGNTIYF
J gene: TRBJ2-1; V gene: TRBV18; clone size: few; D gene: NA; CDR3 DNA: TGTGCCAGCTCACCGTCGTACGGCGGAGGGGGTTCCTACAATGAGCAGTTCTTC; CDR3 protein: CASSPSYGGGGSYNEQFF
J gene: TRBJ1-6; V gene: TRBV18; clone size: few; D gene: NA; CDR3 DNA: TGTGCCAGCTCACTAAACAAGGATTCACCCCTCCACTTT; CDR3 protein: CASSLNKDSPLHF
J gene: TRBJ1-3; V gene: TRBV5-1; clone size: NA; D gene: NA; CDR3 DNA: TGCGCCAGCAGCAAATCGTCAGGGGCTTTAGCTGGAAACACCATATATTTT; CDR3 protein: CASSKSSGALAGNTIYF
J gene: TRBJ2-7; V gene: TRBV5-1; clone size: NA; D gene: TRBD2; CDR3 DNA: TGCGCCAGCAGCTTGGGAACTAGCGGGGGGAGTCTTACCTACGAGCAGTACTTC; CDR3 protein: CASSLGTSGGSLTYEQYF
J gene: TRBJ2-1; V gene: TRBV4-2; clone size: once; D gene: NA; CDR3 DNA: TGTGCCAGCAGCCATAGGGCTTCCATTGGGTCCTACAATGAGCAGTTCTTC; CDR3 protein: CASSHRASIGSYNEQFF
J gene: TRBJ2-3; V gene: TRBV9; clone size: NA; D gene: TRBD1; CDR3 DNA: TGTGCCAGCAGCGTAGGCAGGGGGTCCAAGTCTGATACGCAGTATTTT; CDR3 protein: CASSVGRGSKSDTQYF
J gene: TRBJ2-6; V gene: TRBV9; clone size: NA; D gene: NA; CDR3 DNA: TGTGCCAGCAGCGTAGCTCCTACGCTCTTGGCCAACGTCCTGACTTTC; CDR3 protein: CASSVAPTLLANVLTF
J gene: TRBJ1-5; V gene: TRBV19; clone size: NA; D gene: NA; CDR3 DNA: TGTGCCAGTAGTATAGAGGCCAGCTATCAGCATTTT; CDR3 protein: CASSIEASYQHF
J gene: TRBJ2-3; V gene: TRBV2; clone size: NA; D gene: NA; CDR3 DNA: TGTGCCAGCATAAGAGCCACAGATACGCAGTATTTT; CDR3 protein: CASIRATDTQYF
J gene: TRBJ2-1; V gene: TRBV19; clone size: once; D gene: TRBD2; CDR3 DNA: TGTGCCAGTAGTTTGCTAGCGGGGAGCTCCTACAATGAGCAGTTCTTC; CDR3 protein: CASSLLAGSSYNEQFF
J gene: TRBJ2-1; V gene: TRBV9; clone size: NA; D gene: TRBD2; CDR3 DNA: TGTGCCAGCAGCGCCGGACTAGCGGGGGCCGGGGATGAGCAGTTCTTC; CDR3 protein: CASSAGLAGAGDEQFF
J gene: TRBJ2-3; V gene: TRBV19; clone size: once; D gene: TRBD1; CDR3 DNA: TGTGCCAGTAGTCCTTCCGGGACAGGGTTGCCGTATTTT; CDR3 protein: CASSPSGTGLPYF
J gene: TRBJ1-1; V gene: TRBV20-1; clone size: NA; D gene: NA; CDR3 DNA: TGCAGTGCTAGAGGACAGATTGAAGCTTTCTTT; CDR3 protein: CSARGQIEAFF
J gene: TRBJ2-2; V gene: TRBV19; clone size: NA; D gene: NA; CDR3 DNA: TGTGCCAGTAGTCATCGCAGGCAGGGGAACACCGGGGAGCTGTTTTTT; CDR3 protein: CASSHRRQGNTGELFF
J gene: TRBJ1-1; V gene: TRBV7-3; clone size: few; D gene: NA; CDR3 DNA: TGTGCCAGCAGCGTCGACAGTAACACTGAAGCTTTCTTT; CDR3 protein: CASSVDSNTEAFF
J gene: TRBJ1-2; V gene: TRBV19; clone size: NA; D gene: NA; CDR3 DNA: TGTGCCAGTAGCCAGGGACGAGGGACGCACTATGGCTACACCTTC; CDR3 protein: CASSQGRGTHYGYTF
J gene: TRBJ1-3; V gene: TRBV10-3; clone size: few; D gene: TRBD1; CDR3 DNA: TGTGCCTCGGGACAGACGTACTCTGGAAACACCATATATTTT; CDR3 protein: CASGQTYSGNTIYF
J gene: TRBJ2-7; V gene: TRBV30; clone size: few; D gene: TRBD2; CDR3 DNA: TGTGCCTGGCCCAGTTTTTCTTCGGGAGGCGAGCAGTACTTC; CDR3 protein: CAWPSFSSGGEQYF
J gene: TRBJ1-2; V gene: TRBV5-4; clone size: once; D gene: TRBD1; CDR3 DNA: TGTGCCAGCAGCTTTAAGGGGGCCGATGGCTACACCTTC; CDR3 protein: CASSFKGADGYTF